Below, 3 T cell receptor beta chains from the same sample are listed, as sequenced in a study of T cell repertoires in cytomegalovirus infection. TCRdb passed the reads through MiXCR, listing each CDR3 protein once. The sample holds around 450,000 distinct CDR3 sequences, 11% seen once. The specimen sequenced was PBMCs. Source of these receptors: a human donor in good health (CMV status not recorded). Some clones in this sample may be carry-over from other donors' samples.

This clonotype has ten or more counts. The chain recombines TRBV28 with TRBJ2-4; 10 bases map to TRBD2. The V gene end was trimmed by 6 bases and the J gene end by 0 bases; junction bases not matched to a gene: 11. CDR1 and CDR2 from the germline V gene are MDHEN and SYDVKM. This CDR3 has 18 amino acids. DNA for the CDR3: TGTGCCAGCAGGCTAGCGGGAGAGGGGGGTCTAGCCAAAAACATTCAGTACTTC. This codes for CASRLAGEGGLAKNIQYF.

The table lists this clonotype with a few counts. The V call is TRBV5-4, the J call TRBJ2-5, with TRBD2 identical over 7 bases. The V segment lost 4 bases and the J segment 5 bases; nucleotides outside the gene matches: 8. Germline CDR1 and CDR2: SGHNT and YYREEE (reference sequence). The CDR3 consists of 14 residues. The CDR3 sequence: CASSKRLAEETQYF. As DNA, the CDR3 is TGTGCCAGCAGCAAAAGACTAGCCGAGGAGACCCAGTACTTC.

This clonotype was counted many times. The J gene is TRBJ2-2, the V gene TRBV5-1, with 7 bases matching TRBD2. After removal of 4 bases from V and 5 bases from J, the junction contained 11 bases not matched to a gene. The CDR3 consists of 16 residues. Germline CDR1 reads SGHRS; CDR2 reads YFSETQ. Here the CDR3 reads CASSQGRGLHTGELFF. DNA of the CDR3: TGCGCCAGCAGCCAAGGGAGGGGACTACATACCGGGGAGCTGTTTTTT.